The entry below gives a single T cell receptor beta chain sequence along with its context. The data originate from a study of blood T cell repertoires in COVID-19. Study at large: Sample material is recorded as cDNA or gDNA derived from T cells, B-cell-depleted T cells, or PBMCs.

Germline values: CDR1 KGHSH, CDR2 LQKENI. The CDR3 length is 15 residues. Trimming took off 3 bases at V and 1 base at J, with 12 bases between the two ends. As processed by the authors: Estimated nucleated cell counts came from reference gene primer amplification. Data came from immunoSEQ multiplex PCR; TCRdb stores just in-frame clones and leaves some out. The V and J calls and clone size are taken from that table; D and trimming were inferred from the DNA. The table includes about 120,000 clones, just over 75% detected once. The receptor was derived from a woman of 80 years or more with acute or convalescent COVID-19. What was sequenced was peripheral blood. V gene TRBV18 combines with J gene TRBJ2-5; D may be TRBD2 (5 bases). For the CDR3, the DNA is TGTGCCAGCTCACCCCGAGAGGGAGCCCAAGAGACCCAGTACTTC. Amino acid sequence: CASSPREGAQETQYF.